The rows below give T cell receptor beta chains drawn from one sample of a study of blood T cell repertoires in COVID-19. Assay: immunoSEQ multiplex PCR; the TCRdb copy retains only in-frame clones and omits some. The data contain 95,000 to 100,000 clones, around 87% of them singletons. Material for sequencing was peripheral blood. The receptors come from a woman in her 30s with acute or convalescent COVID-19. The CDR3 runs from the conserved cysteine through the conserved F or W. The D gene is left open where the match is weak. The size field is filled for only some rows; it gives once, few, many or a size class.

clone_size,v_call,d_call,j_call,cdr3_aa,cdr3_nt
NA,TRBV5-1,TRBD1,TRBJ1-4,CASSLAGQGGNEKLFF,TGCGCCAGCAGCTTGGCCGGACAGGGTGGTAATGAAAAACTGTTTTTT
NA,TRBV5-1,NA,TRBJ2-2,CASSLLGTGSSNTGELFF,TGCGCCAGCAGCCTCCTCGGGACTGGGTCAAGCAACACCGGGGAGCTGTTTTTT
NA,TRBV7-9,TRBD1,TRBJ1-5,CASSLGQGNQPQHF,TGTGCCAGCAGCTTAGGACAGGGGAATCAGCCCCAGCATTTT
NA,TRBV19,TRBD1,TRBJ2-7,CASSMGTASYEQYF,TGTGCCAGTAGTATGGGGACAGCATCCTACGAGCAGTACTTC
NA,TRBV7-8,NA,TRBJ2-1,CASSLSGGDEQFF,TGTGCCAGCAGCTTATCTGGGGGCGATGAGCAGTTCTTC
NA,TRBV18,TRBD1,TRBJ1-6,CASSPPAGTGGSNSPLHF,TGTGCCAGCTCACCCCCCGCCGGGACAGGGGGCTCGAATTCACCCCTCCACTTT
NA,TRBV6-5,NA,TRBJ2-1,CASSPSRGGDEQFF,TGTGCCAGCAGCCCAAGTCGAGGGGGGGATGAGCAGTTCTTC
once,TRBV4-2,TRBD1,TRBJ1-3,CASSHTSGTATGNTIYF,TGTGCCAGCAGCCATACCTCCGGGACAGCTACTGGAAACACCATATATTTT
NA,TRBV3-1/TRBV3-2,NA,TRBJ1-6,CASSQEWSSYNSPLHF,TGTGCCAGCAGCCAAGAGTGGAGCTCCTATAATTCACCCCTCCACTTT
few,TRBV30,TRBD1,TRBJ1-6,CAWSAQGDNSPLHF,TGTGCCTGGAGTGCACAGGGGGATAATTCACCCCTCCACTTT
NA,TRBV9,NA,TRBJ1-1,CASSVLTAMNTEAFF,TGTGCCAGCAGCGTACTGACTGCTATGAACACTGAAGCTTTCTTT
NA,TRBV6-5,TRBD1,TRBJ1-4,CASSTGDGEKLFF,TGTGCCAGCAGTACAGGGGATGGCGAAAAACTGTTTTTT
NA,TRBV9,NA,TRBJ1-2,CASSHRDGDYYGYTF,TGTGCCAGCAGCCACCGGGACGGGGACTACTATGGCTACACCTTC
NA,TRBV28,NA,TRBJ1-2,CASESFRGHGYTF,TGTGCCAGCGAATCTTTCAGGGGACATGGCTACACCTTC
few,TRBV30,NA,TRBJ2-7,CAWSVLRADF,TGTGCCTGGAGTGTACTCAGGGCTGACTTC
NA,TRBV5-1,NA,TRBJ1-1,CASRETVEAFF,TGCGCCAGCCGCGAGACAGTAGAAGCTTTCTTT
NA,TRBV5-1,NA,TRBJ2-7,CASSLATAPEQYF,TGCGCCAGCAGCTTGGCCACAGCCCCTGAGCAGTACTTC
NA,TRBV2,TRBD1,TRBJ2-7,CASNYPRQGSSYEQYF,TGTGCCAGCAATTACCCCCGACAGGGGAGCTCCTACGAGCAGTACTTC
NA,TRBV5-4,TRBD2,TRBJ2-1,CASSPGGTPSDSEQFF,TGTGCCAGCAGCCCCGGGGGGACTCCCTCCGATAGTGAGCAGTTCTTC
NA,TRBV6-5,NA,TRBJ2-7,CASSRQRTYEQYF,TGTGCCAGCAGTAGACAGAGAACTTACGAGCAGTACTTC
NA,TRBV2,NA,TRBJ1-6,CASSEAPTGWNNSPLHF,TGTGCCAGCAGTGAAGCACCCACAGGGTGGAATAATTCACCCCTCCACTTT
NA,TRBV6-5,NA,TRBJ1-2,CATYREGWDYGYTF,TGTGCCACTTACAGGGAAGGGTGGGACTATGGCTACACCTTC